Reported below is one T cell receptor beta chain. Its antigen is not known. Profiled with immunoSEQ multiplex PCR; TCRdb holds only in-frame clones, not every one. The sample contains approximately 60,000 clones, 84% of which appear only once. Trimming pared 0 bases from V and 0 bases from J, leaving 12 bases between. The CDR3 runs 17 residues. The V gene's germline CDR1 is KGHSH and CDR2 LQKENI. These data belong to a study of T cell responses to AZD1222 COVID-19 vaccine. Turning to the study itself: Pooling of second doses given at about 4 or about 12 weeks was done. Notes on the study in general: Spike as a whole was targeted by vaccine-associated CD4 TCRs, dominant at 160-218 and 743-854. Samples come after the peak T cell response, not at day 14. Breadth and depth of Spike-specific TCRs rose after two AZD1222 doses.

This receptor was taken from an adult in good health. The source was peripheral blood, collected on day 0 of AZD1222 vaccination. The chain is built from TRBV18 and TRBJ2-1; TRBD2 is a possible D gene (6 bases). The CDR3 bases are TGTGCCAGCTCACCACCTCCTAGCGCGGGCTCCTACAATGAGCAGTTCTTC. Encoded protein: CASSPPPSAGSYNEQFF.